These 29 T cell receptor beta chains were sequenced from one sample in a study of identical twins. TCRdb re-derived calls from the 5' RACE reads in MiXCR, one entry per CDR3 protein. The table shows about 280,000 distinct CDR3 sequences, with under 9.5% occurring only once. The sample was also linked to a second study, of yellow fever vaccine responses in identical twins.

The sequencing sample was made of memory (CD45RO+) T cells sorted from blood. The receptor source for this set is a woman in her late teens or twenties in good health.

This clonotype has just a few counts. The V gene is TRBV3-1, the J gene TRBJ2-2, with 9 positions matching TRBD1. Germline V CDR1 and CDR2: LGHDT, YNNKEL (reference sequence). The ends lost 4 bases at V and 4 bases at J; junction bases unmatched: 7. This CDR3 has 16 amino acids. The CDR3 DNA is TGTGCCAGCAGCCGAGTACAGGGGGCCGGCACCGGGGAGCTGTTTTTT. Translated: CASSRVQGAGTGELFF.

The chain carries TRBV20-1 and TRBJ2-1, with D unresolved. The CDR3 sequence is 16 residues long. Trimming stripped 3 bases from V and 0 bases from J, with 15 bases between. Germline CDR1 reads DFQATT; CDR2 reads SNEGSKA (reference sequence). CDR3 protein: CSASPRTPSSYNEQFF. The CDR3 coding sequence is TGCAGTGCTAGCCCTCGGACGCCCAGCTCCTACAATGAGCAGTTCTTC.

The chain joins TRBV11-3 to TRBJ2-1, with D perhaps TRBD1 (5 bases). Per the germline V gene, CDR1 is SGHNT and CDR2 is YENEEA. Trimming took 0 bases from V and 5 from J, leaving 11 bases between them. The CDR3 consists of 15 residues. The CDR3 is CASSLDLTGNNEQFF. CDR3 nucleotide sequence: TGTGCCAGCAGCTTAGATCTTACAGGTAACAATGAGCAGTTCTTC.

This clonotype occurred a few times. V usage is TRBV9 and J usage is TRBJ2-2; D is unresolved. Germline-derived CDR1 and CDR2 are SGDLS and YYNGEE. Trimming removed 1 base from V and 7 bases from J, with 8 bases in between. The CDR3 has 13 residues. DNA of the CDR3: TGTGCCAGCAGCGTACGCTCGTTCGGGGAGCTGTTTTTT. The encoded protein is CASSVRSFGELFF.

This clonotype was counted ten times or more. The V gene is TRBV7-9, the J gene TRBJ1-4, with a tentative D call TRBD1 (6 bases). Looked up from germline, CDR1 is SEHNR and CDR2 is FQNEAQ (reference sequence). Between the trimmed V and J ends, which lost 2 bases and 5 bases, there was a span of 6 bases. CDR3 length: 13 amino acids. CDR3 residues: CASSLTGNEKLFF. The CDR3 region has the DNA TGTGCCAGCAGCTTAACAGGGAATGAAAAACTGTTTTTT. Drawing the rest from reference TRBV7-9 and TRBJ1-4, the complete variable domain is DTGVSQNPRHKITKRGQNVTFRCDPISEHNRLYWYRQTLGQGPEFLTYFQNEAQLEKSRLLSDRFSAERPKGSFSTLEIQRTEQGDSAMYLCASSLTGNEKLFFGSGTQLSVL.

CDR3 amino acids: CATSDPGGTDEQYF. In DNA form, the CDR3 reads TGTGCCACCAGTGATCCGGGGGGTACGGACGAGCAGTACTTC. The chain combines TRBV24-1 with TRBJ2-7, with TRBD2 matching 7 bases. Trimming at V came to 3 bases and at J to 5 bases, leaving 6 bases not matched to a gene. The CDR3 consists of 14 residues. Germline V gene lookup returns CDR1 KGHDR and CDR2 SFDVKD.

This clonotype was counted many times. The J gene is TRBJ2-2, the V gene TRBV7-9; D is perhaps TRBD2 (5 bases). Germline V gene data show CDR1 as SEHNR and CDR2 as FQNEAQ (reference sequence). The V and J ends lost 1 base and 5 bases respectively, with 8 bases between them. This CDR3 spans 14 amino acids. CDR3 DNA sequence: TGTGCCAGCAGCTTAGATCCGGGAACCGGGGAGCTGTTTTTT. This codes for CASSLDPGTGELFF.

There are a few counts of this clonotype. V is TRBV20-1 and J is TRBJ2-7; TRBD1 agrees at 8 bases. Germline V gives CDR1 DFQATT, CDR2 SNEGSKA (reference sequence). V shed 1 base, J shed 7 bases, and the junction held 9 bases outside the gene matches. The CDR3 covers 14 residues. CDR3 amino acids: CSARGIQGAGEQYV. In DNA, the CDR3 is TGCAGTGCTAGAGGAATCCAGGGGGCAGGGGAGCAGTACGTC.

This clonotype was recorded a few times. The rearrangement uses TRBV7-9 and TRBJ2-1; no clear D. V lost 1 base and J lost 3, with 13 bases in between. This CDR3 spans 16 amino acids. The germline CDR1 and CDR2 sequences are SEHNR and FQNEAQ (reference sequence). This CDR3 reads CASSLGPSLFYNEQFF. CDR3 nucleotides: TGTGCCAGCAGCTTAGGGCCTAGTCTATTCTACAATGAGCAGTTCTTC.

The chain couples TRBV5-1 to TRBJ2-7; weak D call: TRBD2 (7 bases). Germline CDR1 and CDR2: SGHRS and YFSETQ. The CDR3 extends over 13 amino acids. V shed 7 bases and J shed 6 bases, with 17 bases lying between them. CDR3 DNA: TGCGCCAGCGGAGGAGGGGGGGTGCGCGAGCAGTACTTC. Its translation: CASGGGGVREQYF.

The table lists this clonotype with many counts. The chain carries TRBV28 and TRBJ1-5; D unclear. CDR1 is MDHEN, CDR2 SYDVKM, per germline. Trimming cost V 8 bases and J 4 bases, with 12 bases left between them. The CDR3 runs to 13 residues. The CDR3 coding sequence is TGTGCCAGCCGGAAGAGTTTGAATCAGCCCCAGCATTTT. Protein: CASRKSLNQPQHF.

In this sample, this clonotype turned up many times. The rearrangement links TRBV5-1 to TRBJ2-1, with 10 bases that match TRBD2. The CDR3 has 14 residues. V dropped 5 bases and J dropped 5; count of bases not matched to a gene: 4. Germline loops: CDR1 SGHRS, CDR2 YFSETQ. CDR3 amino acids: CASSSSGSHNEQFF. The CDR3 bases are TGCGCCAGCAGTTCTAGCGGGAGTCACAATGAGCAGTTCTTC.

Many counts were recorded for this clonotype. J is TRBJ1-1 and V is TRBV20-1; TRBD1 agrees at 8 bases. The germline V gene encodes CDR1 DFQATT and CDR2 SNEGSKA (reference sequence). Trimming removed 6 bases from V and 5 bases from J; junction bases left unmatched: 8. The CDR3 totals 13 residues. The CDR3 region has the DNA TGCAGTGCCTCCGGGACAGGTGTAACTGAAGCTTTCTTT. Its protein product is CSASGTGVTEAFF.

This clonotype appeared many times. The J gene is TRBJ2-3, the V gene TRBV20-1; D is ambiguous. The CDR3 has 12 residues. Germline values: CDR1 DFQATT, CDR2 SNEGSKA (reference sequence). V lost 3 bases to trimming and J lost 2 bases, with 6 bases between them. CDR3 sequence: CSASPVTDTQYF. CDR3 in DNA: TGCAGTGCTAGTCCAGTCACAGATACGCAGTATTTT.

The V call is TRBV6-1, the J call TRBJ1-6; D call uncertain. This CDR3 spans 15 amino acids. V lost 6 bases and J lost 6, with 15 bases in between. CDR1 MNHNS and CDR2 SASEGT come from the germline V gene. The CDR3 is CASSKQATRNSPLHF. The CDR3 bases are TGTGCCAGCAGCAAGCAGGCCACGCGTAATTCACCCCTCCACTTT.

There are many counts of this clonotype. The rearrangement uses TRBV6-5 and TRBJ2-3, with D unclear. V was clipped by 6 bases and J by 4 bases, with 8 bases between them. CDR1 and CDR2 from the germline V gene are MNHEY and SVGAGI. This CDR3 has 12 residues. The CDR3 loop reads CASRSRADTQYF. The CDR3 bases are TGTGCCAGCAGATCCCGAGCAGATACGCAGTATTTT.

The V gene is TRBV28, the J gene TRBJ2-1, with TRBD1 as a possible D gene (5 bases). The CDR3 contains 12 residues. Between the trimmed V and J ends, which lost 6 bases and 9 bases, there was a span of 12 bases. Looked up from germline, CDR1 is MDHEN and CDR2 is SYDVKM. CDR3 residues: CASSLRASEQFF. CDR3 DNA sequence: TGTGCCAGCAGCCTCAGGGCCAGTGAGCAGTTCTTC.

This clonotype was counted many times. This chain connects TRBV20-1 to TRBJ2-3, with D perhaps TRBD1 or TRBD2 (6 bases each). The CDR3 runs 13 residues. Looked up from germline, CDR1 is DFQATT and CDR2 is SNEGSKA (reference sequence). V was shortened by 5 bases and J by 2 bases, with 11 bases between the two germline ends. The CDR3 bases are TGCAGTGCTCTGGGGGGCCCCACAGATACGCAGTATTTT. The encoded protein is CSALGGPTDTQYF.

Ten or more counts support this clonotype. This chain links TRBV10-3 with TRBJ2-2; D unclear. CDR1 ENHRY and CDR2 SYGVKD come from the germline V gene. Trimming took off 6 bases at V and 0 bases at J, with 11 bases between the two ends. The CDR3 sequence is 15 residues long. The CDR3 spells CAISPDRPNTGELFF. The CDR3 coding sequence is TGTGCCATCAGCCCGGACCGACCGAACACCGGGGAGCTGTTTTTT.

This clonotype has at least ten counts. The chain has TRBV7-8 and TRBJ2-1; D not resolved. CDR1 SGHVS and CDR2 FQNEAQ come from the germline V gene. With 1 base removed from V and 0 bases from J, the gap between germline ends came to 10 bases. This CDR3 is built from 16 residues. CDR3 sequence: CASSLGGRSSYNEQFF. CDR3 sequence (DNA): TGTGCCAGCAGCTTAGGAGGCAGGAGCTCCTACAATGAGCAGTTCTTC.

This clonotype was counted between two and nine times. The J gene is TRBJ2-1, the V gene TRBV7-8; 12 bases map to TRBD2. The germline CDR1 and CDR2 sequences are SGHVS and FQNEAQ. V was pared by 3 bases and J by 7 bases, with 16 bases of the junction left unmatched. The CDR3 is made up of 19 amino acids. The CDR3 region is CASSFPSSGLAGGSNEQFF. CDR3 bases: TGTGCCAGCAGCTTCCCCTCCTCAGGCCTAGCGGGAGGGAGTAATGAGCAGTTCTTC.

This clonotype turned up a few times. CDR3 in DNA: TGTGCCAGCAGTTTAGGCGTCGGAACCTACGAGCAGTACTTC. Translated: CASSLGVGTYEQYF. The chain combines TRBV27 with TRBJ2-7, with D hard to call. This CDR3 is built from 14 residues. The V gene lost 2 bases and the J gene lost 2 bases, with 10 bases spanning the gap. CDR1 and CDR2 from the germline V gene are MNHEY and SMNVEV (reference sequence).

This clonotype appeared many times. The CDR3 bases are TGTGCCACCAGCAGAGAATACATTACGGACAGGTCATCCTACGAGCAGTACGTC. Its protein is CATSREYITDRSSYEQYV. The gene calls are TRBV15 and TRBJ2-7, with 7 bases fitting TRBD1. Per germline, CDR1 LNHNV and CDR2 YYDKDF (reference sequence). This CDR3 spans 18 amino acids. The V gene end was trimmed by 0 bases and the J gene end by 1 base; junction bases not matched to a gene: 12.

The table lists this clonotype with a few counts. The rearrangement uses TRBV25-1 and TRBJ2-5; 9 bases match TRBD2. Per the germline V gene, CDR1 is MGHDK and CDR2 is SYGVNS. The junction had 9 bases not matched to a gene; V was cut back by 5 bases and J by 2 bases. There are 16 residues in the CDR3. DNA for the CDR3: TGTGCCAGCAGTCCCTCCCGCGGGAGGGAACAAGAGACCCAGTACTTC. Translating gives CASSPSRGREQETQYF.

The CDR3 protein is CASRLWAGGNQPQHF. CDR3 in DNA: TGTGCCAGCAGGCTTTGGGCGGGGGGCAATCAGCCCCAGCATTTT. V and J are TRBV28 and TRBJ1-5, with D possibly being TRBD1 (5 bases). V gave up 6 bases and J gave up 2 bases, with 14 bases separating them. The CDR3 sequence is 15 residues long. Per germline, CDR1 MDHEN and CDR2 SYDVKM.

The J gene is TRBJ2-6, the V gene TRBV10-3; D is undetermined. The CDR3 has 15 residues. The germline gives CDR1 ENHRY, CDR2 SYGVKD. V lost 2 bases and J lost 0, with 5 bases in between. The CDR3 region has the DNA TGTGCCATCAGTGAGCCAGACTCTGGGGCCAACGTCCTGACTTTC. Translation: CAISEPDSGANVLTF.

Many counts were recorded for this clonotype. The chain recombines TRBV5-1 with TRBJ2-2; no firm D call. Germline CDR1 SGHRS, CDR2 YFSETQ. This CDR3 spans 13 amino acids. Trimming left V 0 bases short and J 5 bases short, with 5 bases between. The CDR3 sequence is CASSLGGTGELFF. CDR3 bases: TGCGCCAGCAGCTTGGGGGGAACCGGGGAGCTGTTTTTT.

The chain recombines TRBV12-3 or TRBV12-4 with TRBJ2-5; D is uncertain. V was shortened by 6 bases and J by 0 bases, with 8 bases between the two germline ends. The CDR3 totals 13 residues. The CDR3 protein is CASRFSNQETQYF. CDR3 bases: TGTGCCAGCAGGTTCTCAAACCAAGAGACCCAGTACTTC.

Regarding this clonotype: Since a much larger clone is just one base distant, this may be a read error. V gene TRBV7-2 combines with J gene TRBJ2-5; D gene unclear. The CDR3 consists of 11 residues. Germline CDR1 SGHTA, CDR2 FQGNSA. The chain's CDR3 is CANSLVETQYF. The DNA of the CDR3 is TGTGCCAACAGCTTGGTGGAGACCCAGTACTTC.